This T cell receptor beta chain was found in a study of long-term antiretroviral therapy in people with HIV. The authors ran the immunoSEQ assay, v3.0, at survey level. Sequencing was performed with immunoSEQ multiplex PCR; in TCRdb, only in-frame clones are kept and a portion is missing. The data contain under 45,000 clones, roughly 81% of them seen just once; the ten biggest clones take up nearly 5%. CDR1 is SNHLY, CDR2 FYNNEI, per germline. The ends were cut back, 1 base at V and 3 bases at J, with 10 bases in the middle. The CDR3 totals 14 residues. The receptor was isolated from a woman aged 25-40 years with HIV. This sequence joins TRBV2 and TRBJ2-7; D unresolved. The input for sequencing was unsorted PBMCs, taken roughly 2.9 years before starting antiretroviral therapy. The CDR3 nucleotides are TGTGCCAGCAGTGAAGGTCTAGGGTTCTACGAGCAGTACGTC. Residues: CASSEGLGFYEQYV.